The T cell receptor beta chain described here comes from a study of OX40 agonist ivuxolimab in advanced cancers. At the level of the study: Enrolled patients in dose escalation had cancers that were hepatocellular carcinoma, melanoma, renal cell or head and neck cancer. In three patients, partial responses were observed, one with hepatocellular carcinoma and two with cutaneous melanoma.

Sampling times: baseline, cycle 4 day 1, cycle 7 day 1. In germline, CDR1 is SGHTS, CDR2 YDEGEE. After removal of 3 bases from V and 4 bases from J, the junction contained 9 bases not matched to a gene. The CDR3 totals 16 residues. With respect to this clone: Antigen: not known.

Study-level results: Researchers report that CD8+ T cells had, on average, more expanded clones than CD4+.

This table comes from immunoSEQ multiplex PCR, and its TCRdb copy is limited to in-frame clones, with some not included. Here the sample spans 35,000 or so clones, approximately 82% being singletons. This chain uses TRBV5-8 with TRBJ2-7; 11 nucleotides line up with TRBD2. The source material was CD4+ or CD8+ T cells sorted from blood, sampled in a trial of the OX40 agonist ivuxolimab. The receptor's source is an adult with an advanced solid tumor such as melanoma, head and neck, liver or kidney cancer. The CDR3 is CASSWQTSGSQYEQYF. In DNA form, the CDR3 reads TGTGCCAGCAGCTGGCAAACTAGCGGGAGCCAATACGAGCAGTACTTC.